This is a list of T cell receptor beta chains from one sample in a study of shared clonotypes between healthy human individuals. Some clones are missing from TCRdb's copy, which holds only in-frame ones; the method was immunoSEQ multiplex PCR. The sample lists approximately 640,000 clones, approximately 79% occurring once. The sample taken for sequencing was memory CD4+ T cells sorted from blood. These receptors all stem from a woman aged 25-40 years in good health. CDR3s leave out the opening cysteine and the closing phenylalanine or tryptophan. The order of the fields is clone size, J gene, V gene, CDR3 protein. Size is stated for part of the rows, as once, few or many counts, or as a class when the clone is expanded.

size: NA
J: TRBJ1-5
V: TRBV27
CDR3: ASRRRKTGTGEDQPQH

size: NA
J: TRBJ2-2
V: TRBV5-1
CDR3: ASREGARGGELF

size: NA
J: TRBJ1-2
V: TRBV2
CDR3: ASSVQGLGYGYT

size: few
J: TRBJ1-5
V: TRBV28
CDR3: ASSSLYQPQH

size: NA
J: TRBJ1-6
V: TRBV5-4
CDR3: ASSWSLGTTNSPLH

size: once
J: TRBJ2-1
V: TRBV14
CDR3: ASSQVGGSSYNEQF

size: NA
J: TRBJ2-7
V: TRBV5-8
CDR3: ASSRDTYEQY

size: NA
J: TRBJ2-7
V: TRBV7-7
CDR3: ASSLGQGGGYEQY

size: NA
J: TRBJ2-3
V: TRBV11-2
CDR3: ASSVDRDLGTDTQY

size: few
J: TRBJ2-7
V: TRBV2
CDR3: ASMASGLYEQY

size: NA
J: TRBJ2-3
V: TRBV6-5
CDR3: ASNAGRGASDTQY

size: NA
J: TRBJ1-1
V: TRBV7-9
CDR3: ASSGQSANTEAF

size: NA
J: TRBJ2-2
V: TRBV11-2
CDR3: ASSLWAQRRFGELF

size: NA
J: TRBJ2-7
V: TRBV7-8
CDR3: ASSSYLVYEQY

size: NA
J: TRBJ2-5
V: TRBV6-1
CDR3: ASSTGGGQETQY

size: once
J: TRBJ2-3
V: TRBV4-1
CDR3: ASSGLNRGLDTQY

size: NA
J: TRBJ2-1
V: TRBV10-3
CDR3: AISETGGTRDNEQF

size: NA
J: TRBJ2-7
V: TRBV5-8
CDR3: ASSARENYEQY

size: NA
J: TRBJ1-1
V: TRBV18
CDR3: ASSLGHGDTEAF

size: NA
J: TRBJ2-3
V: TRBV28
CDR3: ASNSGSTDTQY

size: many
J: TRBJ1-1
V: TRBV5-1
CDR3: ASSLEGGTEAF

size: NA
J: TRBJ1-6
V: TRBV30
CDR3: AWSSRANSPLH

size: NA
J: TRBJ1-4
V: TRBV9
CDR3: ASSVGTGHTNEKLF

size: NA
J: TRBJ2-1
V: TRBV25-1
CDR3: ASTDLSGAPREQF

size: NA
J: TRBJ2-3
V: TRBV28
CDR3: ASQSAGQGADTQY

size: few
J: TRBJ1-2
V: TRBV28
CDR3: ASSPVGGRRGYT

size: NA
J: TRBJ2-1
V: TRBV5-4
CDR3: ASSLVTWDSYNEQF

size: NA
J: TRBJ2-7
V: TRBV18
CDR3: ASSPGGGYEQY

size: few
J: TRBJ2-1
V: TRBV5-4
CDR3: ASSFYGASGYNEQF

size: NA
J: TRBJ2-3
V: TRBV19
CDR3: ASSWGQVVTDTQY

size: NA
J: TRBJ1-1
V: TRBV19
CDR3: ASTRGIEAF

size: NA
J: TRBJ2-5
V: TRBV5-4
CDR3: ASSSQGTEETQY

size: once
J: TRBJ1-2
V: TRBV29-1
CDR3: SVAHRGLNYGYT

size: NA
J: TRBJ2-1
V: TRBV7-8
CDR3: ASSLEGRRASVSIGQF

size: few
J: TRBJ2-2
V: TRBV11-3
CDR3: ASSSRGTGELF

size: NA
J: TRBJ2-1
V: TRBV28
CDR3: ASSSILGEQF

size: few
J: TRBJ2-7
V: TRBV5-4
CDR3: ASSLPASLSYEQY

size: once
J: TRBJ2-1
V: TRBV18
CDR3: ASSPRPIFSYNEQF

size: NA
J: TRBJ1-5
V: TRBV28
CDR3: ASSLAGTGLRGQH

size: NA
J: TRBJ2-7
V: TRBV11-2
CDR3: ASSSLRDGSYEQY

size: NA
J: TRBJ2-7
V: TRBV30
CDR3: AFRGQGYYEQY

size: NA
J: TRBJ2-2
V: TRBV28
CDR3: ASGTGDTGELF

size: NA
J: TRBJ1-1
V: TRBV25-1
CDR3: ASSAVDRVAEAF

size: NA
J: TRBJ2-5
V: TRBV5-1
CDR3: ASSLNSPTETQY

size: NA
J: TRBJ1-5
V: TRBV2
CDR3: ASTFQGNNQPQH

size: NA
J: TRBJ2-1
V: TRBV5-1
CDR3: ASSLDTFSYNEQF

size: NA
J: TRBJ2-3
V: TRBV19
CDR3: ASSLASGSSAQY

size: NA
J: TRBJ1-2
V: TRBV5-8
CDR3: ASSSRTVYGYT

size: once
J: TRBJ1-5
V: TRBV10-2
CDR3: ASSGQGSQPQH

size: NA
J: TRBJ2-5
V: TRBV19
CDR3: ASSIGPGQQETQY

size: NA
J: TRBJ2-7
V: TRBV2
CDR3: ASSLGTSEMHEQY

size: few
J: TRBJ1-2
V: TRBV5-1
CDR3: ASSLVSGFYGYT

size: NA
J: TRBJ2-7
V: TRBV28
CDR3: ASSSEGGTYEQY

size: NA
J: TRBJ1-2
V: TRBV28
CDR3: ASSFRYGYT

size: NA
J: TRBJ2-5
V: TRBV11-2
CDR3: ASSGTDQETQY